What follows are 15 T cell receptor beta chains derived from one specimen sequenced in a study of long-term antiretroviral therapy in people with HIV. Run at survey level, the immunoSEQ assay was version v3.0. The assay was immunoSEQ multiplex PCR, and TCRdb's table has in-frame clones only and misses some. The top ten clones hold over 2% of a sample with around 30,000 clones, about 96% of them seen once. Sequences were derived from unsorted PBMCs, sampled approximately 6.5 years after starting antiretroviral therapy. All receptors come from a man aged 25-45 years with HIV.

This clone was observed a single time. This rearrangement joins TRBV9 to TRBJ2-1; D gene uncertain. CDR3 length equals 11 residues. CDR1 and CDR2 from the germline V gene are SGDLS and YYNGEE. The V end was cut by 1 base, the J end by 8 bases, with 4 bases between. The CDR3 spells CASSVRDEQFF. The CDR3 DNA reads TGTGCCAGCAGCGTACGTGATGAGCAGTTCTTC.

In this sample, this clone turned up once. The chain joins TRBV5-1 to TRBJ2-3; D is undetermined. Germline CDR1 SGHRS, CDR2 YFSETQ. V was cut by 0 bases and J by 4 bases, with 15 bases left in between. CDR3 size: 16 residues. CDR3 nucleotide sequence: TGCGCCAGCAGCTTGGCTAACCGAAAAACCTCAGATACGCAGTATTTT. Amino acids: CASSLANRKTSDTQYF.

The gene calls are TRBV18 and TRBJ2-2; D might be TRBD1 or TRBD2, each matching 5 bases. The germline gives CDR1 KGHSH, CDR2 LQKENI. The V gene lost 6 bases and the J gene lost 4 bases, with 18 bases spanning the gap. There are 16 residues in the CDR3. CDR3 sequence reads: CASSRDPGRGTGELFF. In DNA, the CDR3 is TGTGCCAGCTCTCGGGATCCGGGACGGGGCACCGGGGAGCTGTTTTTT. The variable domain in full, with the rest retrieved from reference TRBV18 and TRBJ2-2, is NAGVMQNPRHLVRRRGQEARLRCSPMKGHSHVYWYRQLPEEGLKFMVYLQKENIIDESGMPKERFSAEFPKEGPSILRIQQVVRGDSAAYFCASSRDPGRGTGELFFGEGSRLTVL.

The rearrangement links TRBV6-1 to TRBJ2-5; D remains ambiguous. This CDR3 region has 12 residues. V lost 3 bases and J lost 5, with 7 bases in between. Germline V gene data show CDR1 as MNHNS and CDR2 as SASEGT. This CDR3 is CASSEFGETQYF. Written as DNA, the CDR3 is TGTGCCAGCAGTGAGTTCGGCGAGACCCAGTACTTC.

The rearrangement uses TRBV9 and TRBJ2-3, with a weak D call TRBD2 (6 bases). Per the germline V gene, CDR1 is SGDLS and CDR2 is YYNGEE. The germline V and J ends were trimmed by 0 bases and 6 bases, with 14 bases remaining between them. The CDR3 consists of 15 residues. CDR3 nucleotide sequence: TGTGCCAGCAGCGTAGAAGGAGGGGCCGCGGATACGCAGTATTTT. Its translation is CASSVEGGAADTQYF.

This rearrangement joins TRBV6-1 to TRBJ2-3; TRBD2 matches at 10 bases. Germline CDR1 is MNHNS and CDR2 is SASEGT. Trimming took 7 bases from V and 3 from J; bases not matched to a gene: 4. The CDR3 contains 14 residues. The CDR3 DNA is TGTGCCAGCAAGCGGGGGGGCCGTACAGATACGCAGTATTTT. It translates to CASKRGGRTDTQYF.

The chain couples TRBV29-1 to TRBJ1-1, with D uncertain. This CDR3 region has 11 residues. Per the germline V gene, CDR1 is SQVTM and CDR2 is ANQGSEA. V was trimmed by 4 bases and J by 3 bases, leaving 6 bases between them. DNA of the CDR3: TGCAGCGTTGGAGGGTACACTGAAGCTTTCTTT. Translating gives CSVGGYTEAFF.

This clone was seen once. The genes are TRBV6-5 and TRBJ2-1; D assignment may be TRBD1 or TRBD2 (5 bases each). CDR3 length: 15 residues. V shed 0 bases and J shed 8 bases, with 14 bases lying between them. Germline CDR1 is MNHEY and CDR2 is SVGAGI. CDR3 sequence (DNA): TGTGCCAGCAGTTACTCGATAACGGGGCTGGATGAGCAGTTCTTC. As protein: CASSYSITGLDEQFF.

The rearrangement joins TRBV27 to TRBJ1-1, with 9 bases fitting TRBD1. V lost 4 bases to trimming and J lost 4 bases; unmatched junction nucleotides: 7. This CDR3 comprises 15 residues. The germline V gene has CDR1 MNHEY and CDR2 SMNVEV (reference sequence). The CDR3 loop reads CASSSPGTGSTEAFF. In DNA form, the CDR3 reads TGTGCCAGCAGTTCCCCCGGGACAGGGAGCACTGAAGCTTTCTTT.

This chain uses TRBV7-7 with TRBJ2-5; 8 bases fit TRBD2. CDR3 length: 15 amino acids. Per germline, CDR1 SSHAT and CDR2 FNYEAQ (reference sequence). The CDR3 here is CASSISGIRRETQYF. DNA for the CDR3: TGTGCTAGCTCGATTAGCGGGATACGTAGGGAGACCCAGTACTTC. The full variable domain, in which reference TRBV7-7 and TRBJ2-5 provide the parts outside the CDR3, is GAGVSQSPRYKVTKRGQDVTLRCDPISSHATLYWYQQALGQGPEFLTYFNYEAQPDKSGLPSDRFSAERPEGSISTLTIQRTEQRDSAMYRCASSISGIRRETQYFGPGTRLLVL.

The chain couples TRBV5-4 to TRBJ1-1; D not certain. From germline, CDR1 is SGHNT and CDR2 YYREEE (reference sequence). V shed 1 base and J shed 1 base, with 8 bases lying between them. The CDR3 runs to 14 residues. The CDR3 region is CASSLFVGNTEAFF. The CDR3 DNA reads TGTGCCAGCAGCTTGTTTGTCGGGAACACTGAAGCTTTCTTT.

The chain carries TRBV12-5 and TRBJ2-2; the match to TRBD1 covers 12 bases. Germline-derived CDR1 and CDR2 are LGHNT and FRNRAP. This CDR3 spans 20 amino acids. Trimming cost V 2 bases and J 5 bases; bases outside gene matches: 15. CDR3 in amino acids: CASGLSRRDRGLVVTGELFF. The CDR3 DNA reads as TGTGCTAGTGGTTTGTCCCGTCGGGACAGGGGGCTAGTGGTGACCGGGGAGCTGTTTTTT.

The rearrangement uses TRBV6-1 and TRBJ2-5; D is undetermined. There are 15 residues in the CDR3. CDR1 MNHNS and CDR2 SASEGT come from the germline V gene. The V end lost 1 base, the J end lost 3 bases, and 12 bases lay between the germline ends. This CDR3 reads CASSEGSGLEETQYF. The CDR3 region has the DNA TGTGCCAGCAGTGAAGGCTCGGGCCTGGAAGAGACCCAGTACTTC.

The chain links TRBV4-1 to TRBJ1-3; D remains unclear. This CDR3 is built from 18 residues. Germline V gene lookup returns CDR1 MGHRA and CDR2 YSYEKL. The ends were cut back, 4 bases at V and 0 bases at J, with 19 bases in the middle. The chain's CDR3 is CASSLDPQLSSSGNTIYF. CDR3 nucleotides: TGCGCCAGCAGCCTCGACCCTCAATTAAGCTCCTCTGGAAACACCATATATTTT.

The chain has TRBV28 and TRBJ2-4, with TRBD1 as a possible D gene (6 bases). This CDR3 region has 16 residues. The germline gives CDR1 MDHEN, CDR2 SYDVKM. V lost 7 bases and J lost 0, with 16 bases in between. CDR3 loop: CASTTWAGVAKNIQYF. CDR3 nucleotides: TGTGCCAGCACCACCTGGGCAGGGGTAGCCAAAAACATTCAGTACTTC.